These 25 T cell receptor beta chains originate from one sample sequenced in a study of a mutant IDH1 vaccine in newly diagnosed glioma. The antigens for these receptors are not known. Time point meaning: week 23, last vaccination. Vaccination used 300 ug of mutant IDH1 20-mer peptide per dose, with topical imiquimod. Sequencing used immunoSEQ multiplex PCR; TCRdb keeps in-frame clones, though not all of them. The sample yields 41,000 or so clones, about four fifths seen once. The input for sequencing was PBMCs, taken from a glioma patient whose treatment included an IDH1 peptide vaccine. Receptors were obtained from a woman between 40 and 55 years old with glioma. Some clones in this sample may be carry-over from other donors' samples.

This clone was counted a single time. The V call is TRBV21-1, the J call TRBJ2-3; the D segment call TRBD2 is taken from the table without a DNA check. TRBV21-1 corresponds to a pseudogene. The CDR3 sequence is 12 residues long. CDR3 protein: CASNPSRDTQYF. The CDR3, as DNA: TGTGCCAGCAACCCTTCTAGGGATACGCAGTATTTT.

The gene calls are TRBV4-3 and TRBJ1-6; tentatively, D is TRBD1 (6 bases). CDR1 and CDR2 (germline): LGHNA, YSLEER. Trimming took 4 bases from V and 7 from J, leaving 11 bases between them. The CDR3 covers 14 residues. The CDR3 DNA sequence: TGCGCCAGCAGCCCAGGGGTGGAAAATTCACCCCTCCACTTT. This codes for CASSPGVENSPLHF.

The V call is TRBV28, the J call TRBJ1-1; TRBD1 agrees at 7 bases. Germline CDR1 is MDHEN and CDR2 is SYDVKM. V was pared by 3 bases and J by 1 base, with 2 bases of the junction left unmatched. This CDR3 contains 14 residues. The CDR3 here is CASSLNRGNTEAFF. CDR3 nucleotides: TGTGCCAGCAGTTTGAACAGGGGGAACACTGAAGCTTTCTTT.

The V call is TRBV5-1, the J call TRBJ2-3, with D perhaps being TRBD1 or TRBD2 (5 bases each). V was pared by 5 bases and J by 1 base, with 14 bases between. From germline, CDR1 is SGHRS and CDR2 YFSETQ. The CDR3 runs 15 residues. Here the CDR3 reads CASRGTELGTDTQYF. The CDR3 bases are TGCGCCAGCAGGGGGACCGAACTTGGCACAGATACGCAGTATTTT.

The V and J genes are TRBV21-1 and TRBJ1-1. TRBV21-1 is flagged as a pseudogene. The CDR3 sequence is 20 residues long. CDR3 loop: CASSGTAITPPSLMNTEAFF. The CDR3 coding sequence is TGTGCCAGCAGCGGAACAGCGATAACACCCCCGTCTCTAATGAACACTGAAGCTTTCTTT.

V is TRBV6-1 and J is TRBJ1-5; D might be TRBD1 (6 bases). Per germline, CDR1 MNHNS and CDR2 SASEGT. CDR3 length equals 14 residues. The V and J ends lost 6 bases and 4 bases respectively, with 13 bases between them. The CDR3 spells CASREGVGNQPQHF. CDR3 nucleotide sequence: TGTGCCAGCAGGGAGGGGGTCGGAAATCAGCCCCAGCATTTT.

This clone has only one observation. Written as DNA, the CDR3 is TGCGCCAGCAGCTTGGGTCTAGCTGGTGAAAAACTGTTTTTT. Translated: CASSLGLAGEKLFF. The V call is TRBV5-1, the J call TRBJ1-4; D is undetermined. The CDR3 loop spans 14 amino acids. V was pared by 0 bases and J by 7 bases, with 10 bases between. CDR1 is SGHRS and CDR2 is YFSETQ in the germline V gene.

V and J are TRBV6-1 and TRBJ1-1; D call uncertain. This CDR3 has 14 amino acids. The V end was cut by 9 bases, the J end by 2 bases, with 16 bases between. Looked up from germline, CDR1 is MNHNS and CDR2 is SASEGT. The CDR3 DNA reads TGTGCCAGTTCGGCAGACTTCCTTAACACTGAAGCTTTCTTT. As protein: CASSADFLNTEAFF.

The CDR3 DNA reads as TGTGCCAGCAGCCGGGACAGTTTCACTGAAGCTTTCTTT. This sequence encodes CASSRDSFTEAFF. The gene calls are TRBV14 and TRBJ1-1, with 7 positions matching TRBD1. From germline, CDR1 is SGHDN and CDR2 FVKESK. The J segment lost 4 bases and the V segment lost 4 bases, leaving 3 bases of the junction unmatched. The CDR3 loop spans 13 amino acids.

V and J are TRBV29-1 and TRBJ1-1, with D hard to call. The V and J ends lost 4 bases and 1 base respectively, with 7 bases between them. The germline V gene has CDR1 SQVTM and CDR2 ANQGSEA. The CDR3 totals 12 residues. In DNA form, the CDR3 reads TGCAGCGTTGGCAGCCCGAACACTGAAGCTTTCTTT. This gives the protein CSVGSPNTEAFF.

This sequence joins TRBV9 and TRBJ2-2, with D possibly being TRBD1 or TRBD2 (5 bases each). The CDR3 has 18 residues. V shed 4 bases and J shed 1 base, with 20 bases lying between them. Germline values: CDR1 SGDLS, CDR2 YYNGEE. This CDR3 reads CASSPGAVGRKNTGELFF. CDR3 coding DNA: TGTGCCAGCAGCCCCGGGGCGGTGGGACGGAAGAACACCGGGGAGCTGTTTTTT.

The chain joins TRBV11-2 to TRBJ1-1, with D possibly TRBD1 on 5 matching bases. Germline lookup yields CDR1 SGHAT and CDR2 FQNNGV. This CDR3 spans 13 amino acids. Trimming cost V 5 bases and J 3 bases, with 10 bases left between them. CDR3 sequence: CASSAQVHTEAFF. The CDR3 DNA reads as TGTGCCAGCAGCGCACAGGTACACACTGAAGCTTTCTTT.

The chain joins TRBV11-2 to TRBJ1-1; D is ambiguous. The CDR3 totals 13 residues. The V end lost 2 bases, the J end lost 2 bases, and 6 bases lay between the germline ends. In germline, CDR1 is SGHAT, CDR2 FQNNGV. In DNA, the CDR3 is TGTGCCAGCAGCTTAAAAGTAAACACTGAAGCTTTCTTT. Its protein product is CASSLKVNTEAFF. The whole variable domain, filled in from reference TRBV11-2 and TRBJ1-1, reads EAGVAQSPRYKIIEKRQSVAFWCNPISGHATLYWYQQILGQGPKLLIQFQNNGVVDDSQLPKDRFSAERLKGVDSTLKIQPAKLEDSAVYLCASSLKVNTEAFFGQGTRLTVV.

The rearrangement links TRBV7-2 to TRBJ2-7; 11 bases fit TRBD2. The V and J ends lost 3 bases and 0 bases, in that order; junction bases with no gene match: 4. The CDR3 consists of 16 residues. Germline V gene sequence: CDR1 SGHTA, CDR2 FQGNSA. Written as DNA, the CDR3 is TGTGCCAGCAGCTTTTTAGCGGGAGGGCCCTCCTACGAGCAGTACTTC. Protein: CASSFLAGGPSYEQYF.

J is TRBJ2-1 and V is TRBV5-4; 7 bases match TRBD2. Germline V gene sequence: CDR1 SGHNT, CDR2 YYREEE (reference sequence). There are 15 residues in the CDR3. The V and J ends lost 1 base and 6 bases, in that order; junction bases with no gene match: 7. The CDR3 nucleotides read TGTGCCAGCAGCTTGTTGCGGGAGATGGGCAATGAGCAGTTCTTC. Its protein product is CASSLLREMGNEQFF.

By share, this clone counts as medium-sized. The chain links TRBV5-1 to TRBJ1-5; TRBD1 matches at 7 bases. With V trimmed by 0 bases and J by 7 bases, 4 bases remained unmatched. The CDR3 extends over 14 amino acids. Germline CDR1 and CDR2: SGHRS and YFSETQ. The CDR3 loop reads CASSLEGAGQPQHF. CDR3 DNA: TGCGCCAGCAGCTTGGAGGGGGCAGGGCAGCCCCAGCATTTT.

The gene calls are TRBV7-6 and TRBJ2-5; no firm D call. The germline CDR1 and CDR2 sequences are SGHVS and FNYEAQ. V was pared by 1 base and J by 6 bases, with 12 bases between. This CDR3 is built from 14 residues. The CDR3 region has the DNA TGTGCCAGCAGCTTAGGAGACCCTGCGCAGACCCAGTACTTC. Residues: CASSLGDPAQTQYF.

The chain has TRBV7-2 and TRBJ2-7, with unresolved D. Per germline, CDR1 SGHTA and CDR2 FQGNSA. The CDR3 covers 13 residues. V lost 2 bases to trimming and J lost 3 bases, with 8 bases between them. The CDR3 sequence is CASSLLEHYEQYF. CDR3 bases: TGTGCCAGCAGCTTATTGGAACACTACGAGCAGTACTTC.

To note about this clone: Other DNA sequences of this sample code for an identical CDR3. The chain carries TRBV7-3 and TRBJ2-2; no firm D call. CDR3 length: 13 amino acids. Trimming left V 2 bases short and J 5 bases short, with 6 bases between. Germline assignment: CDR1 SGHTA and CDR2 FQGTGA. This CDR3 reads CASSLSPTGELFF. The CDR3 DNA sequence: TGTGCCAGCAGCTTATCCCCGACCGGGGAGCTGTTTTTT.

CDR3 protein: CASTKRGDRGLGLTDTQYF. The CDR3 DNA sequence: TGTGCCAGCACCAAGAGAGGGGACAGGGGGCTTGGTTTGACAGATACGCAGTATTTT. The V call is TRBV27, the J call TRBJ2-3; 12 nucleotides match TRBD1. With 7 bases clipped from V and 3 bases from J, the junction kept 17 bases outside the gene matches. The germline V gene has CDR1 MNHEY and CDR2 SMNVEV (reference sequence). The CDR3 has 19 amino acids.

This chain connects TRBV7-2 to TRBJ1-2; D uncertain. This CDR3 comprises 13 residues. Germline loops: CDR1 SGHTA, CDR2 FQGNSA. V lost 3 bases and J 8 bases, leaving 13 bases between the germline ends. In DNA form, the CDR3 reads TGTGCCAGCAGCTTCCGCGACCAGTCAGGCTACACCTTC. Residues: CASSFRDQSGYTF.

The chain employs TRBV5-4 and TRBJ1-5, with no clear D. The CDR3 length is 13 residues. Trimming removed 0 bases at V and 5 bases at J, with 6 bases between. CDR1 and CDR2 from the germline V gene are SGHNT and YYREEE (reference sequence). The CDR3 DNA reads as TGTGCCAGCAGCTTGGGGGGAGATCAGCCCCAGCATTTT. This encodes CASSLGGDQPQHF.

This rearrangement joins TRBV6-6 to TRBJ2-3; possibly TRBD2 for D (5 bases). Trimming shortened V by 2 bases and J by 6 bases, and 15 bases separated the two germline ends. The CDR3 is 15 residues long. In germline, CDR1 is MNHNY, CDR2 SVGAGI (reference sequence). CDR3 nucleotide sequence: TGTGCCAGCAGTTACCCCGAGGACCCGGGGGATACGCAGTATTTT. Translating it yields CASSYPEDPGDTQYF.

This clone was counted once. The gene calls are TRBV4-3 and TRBJ2-1; 11 nucleotides line up with TRBD2. Germline values: CDR1 LGHNA, CDR2 YSLEER. V dropped 5 bases and J dropped 6; count of bases not matched to a gene: 6. This CDR3 region has 15 residues. CDR3 protein: CASSTSGRSLNEQFF. The CDR3 nucleotides read TGCGCCAGCAGCACTAGCGGGAGATCCCTCAATGAGCAGTTCTTC.

By proportion, this clone is medium-sized (0.01 to 0.1%). The genes are TRBV2 and TRBJ1-1; D perhaps matches TRBD1 (5 bases). The germline V gene has CDR1 SNHLY and CDR2 FYNNEI. This CDR3 contains 15 residues. The germline V and J ends were trimmed by 7 bases and 5 bases, with 20 bases remaining between them. DNA for the CDR3: TGTGCCAGCAACGATGGCAGGCGGGGGGTTACTGAAGCTTTCTTT. It specifies CASNDGRRGVTEAFF. Full variable domain (rest looked up from reference TRBV2 and TRBJ1-1): EPEVTQTPSHQVTQMGQEVILRCVPISNHLYFYWYRQILGQKVEFLVSFYNNEISEKSEIFDDQFSVERPDGSNFTLKIRSTKLEDSAMYFCASNDGRRGVTEAFFGQGTRLTVV.